Below are 21 T cell receptor beta chains sequenced from a single sample in a study of blood T cell repertoires in COVID-19. Sequenced by immunoSEQ multiplex PCR; TCRdb stores in-frame clones only, minus some. In the table there are approximately 52,000 clones, around 90% of which are singletons. Material for sequencing was peripheral blood. These receptors were taken from a man in his forties or fifties with active COVID-19.

This sequence joins TRBV6-1 and TRBJ2-3, with a possible D match to TRBD1 (5 bases). Germline CDR1 is MNHNS and CDR2 is SASEGT. Trimming pared 3 bases from V and 5 bases from J, leaving 18 bases between. This CDR3 region has 16 residues. CDR3 bases: TGTGCCAGCAGTGAGTGGGGCGTCGGTGTTGGAGATACGCAGTATTTT. This translates into CASSEWGVGVGDTQYF.

The chain is built from TRBV6-5 and TRBJ2-7; D not certain. The ends were cut back, 1 base at V and 6 bases at J, with 7 bases in the middle. This CDR3 is built from 12 residues. Germline assignment: CDR1 MNHEY and CDR2 SVGAGI. CDR3 bases: TGTGCCAGCAGTTACTTTTCGTCCGAGCAGTACTTC. It yields the protein CASSYFSSEQYF.

V and J are TRBV5-5 and TRBJ1-5, with 9 bases fitting TRBD1. Germline CDR1 SGHKS, CDR2 YYEKEE (reference sequence). The trim removed 3 bases at V and 2 bases at J, leaving 0 bases unmatched. The CDR3 extends over 14 amino acids. The CDR3 sequence: CASSWDRGNQPQHF. The CDR3 nucleotides are TGTGCCAGCAGCTGGGACAGGGGCAATCAGCCCCAGCATTTT.

The V call is TRBV28, the J call TRBJ2-5; 7 nucleotides match TRBD1. This CDR3 is 15 amino acids long. The germline V gene encodes CDR1 MDHEN and CDR2 SYDVKM. V was clipped by 5 bases and J by 1 base; unmatched bases: 7. The CDR3 sequence is CASSQTGLRQETQYF. CDR3 in DNA: TGTGCCAGCAGTCAGACAGGGTTACGCCAAGAGACCCAGTACTTC.

The CDR3 loop is CASSATVFQEVYGYTF. Here the CDR3 DNA reads TGTGCCAGCAGTGCAACGGTCTTCCAGGAGGTCTATGGCTACACCTTC. This chain connects TRBV6-1 to TRBJ1-2; D is ambiguous. The V end was cut by 4 bases, the J end by 4 bases, with 19 bases between. The CDR3 spans 16 residues. In germline, CDR1 is MNHNS, CDR2 SASEGT.

In its sample, this clone was seen once. The V and J genes are TRBV20-1 and TRBJ2-7; the match to TRBD1 covers 7 bases. CDR3 length equals 14 residues. CDR1 is DFQATT and CDR2 is SNEGSKA in the germline V gene (reference sequence). Trimming at V came to 3 bases and at J to 3 bases, leaving 8 bases not matched to a gene. The CDR3 region is CSASGQGDFYEQYF. CDR3 sequence (DNA): TGCAGTGCTAGTGGGCAGGGGGATTTCTACGAGCAGTACTTC.

The chain employs TRBV6-2 or TRBV6-3 and TRBJ1-6, with 8 bases aligning to TRBD1. The germline gives CDR1 MNHEY, CDR2 SVGEGT. The V and J ends lost 5 bases and 0 bases, in that order; junction bases with no gene match: 9. The CDR3 extends over 18 amino acids. The CDR3 DNA reads TGTGCCAGCAGTCTGACAGGGGCCCTGAGCTCCTATAATTCACCCCTCCACTTT. Translation: CASSLTGALSSYNSPLHF.

The chain combines TRBV7-6 with TRBJ1-1, with D possibly being TRBD1 (5 bases). This CDR3 comprises 18 residues. Looked up from germline, CDR1 is SGHVS and CDR2 is FNYEAQ. Trimming cost V 0 bases and J 6 bases, with 23 bases left between them. The DNA for the CDR3 is TGTGCCAGCAGCTTAGCGCGGGGACTGACAAGTTCGGTCCCTGAAGCTTTCTTT. Amino acid sequence: CASSLARGLTSSVPEAFF.

The V call is TRBV5-1, the J call TRBJ2-5, with 7 bases identical to TRBD2. Germline V lookup: CDR1 SGHRS, CDR2 YFSETQ. The CDR3 is 14 residues long. J gave up 2 bases and V 4 bases, and 5 bases lay outside the gene matches. The CDR3 nucleotides are TGCGCCAGCAGCCCCGGACTAGTTCAAGAGACCCAGTACTTC. Residues: CASSPGLVQETQYF.

The chain recombines TRBV6-2 or TRBV6-3 with TRBJ1-1; 8 bases are shared with TRBD1. With 6 bases clipped from V and 10 bases from J, the junction kept 10 bases outside the gene matches. The germline gives CDR1 MNHEY, CDR2 SVGEGT. The length of the CDR3 is 13 residues. The CDR3: CASSLGQAVAAFF. CDR3 nucleotides: TGTGCCAGCAGCCTGGGACAGGCAGTAGCAGCTTTCTTT.

The chain joins TRBV5-1 to TRBJ1-2; D is uncertain. The ends were cut back, 0 bases at V and 8 bases at J, with 14 bases in the middle. CDR3 length: 14 amino acids. Germline V gives CDR1 SGHRS, CDR2 YFSETQ. The chain's CDR3 is CASSLDPGTRGYTF. DNA of the CDR3: TGCGCCAGCAGCTTGGATCCGGGAACGAGAGGCTACACCTTC.

The chain combines TRBV4-1 with TRBJ2-7, with a weak D call TRBD2 (5 bases). V shed 1 base and J shed 0 bases, with 16 bases lying between them. Germline CDR1 and CDR2: MGHRA and YSYEKL. The CDR3 extends over 17 amino acids. CDR3 residues: CASSQVLGPGSSYEQYF. For the CDR3, the DNA is TGCGCCAGCAGCCAAGTACTGGGCCCGGGGTCCTCCTACGAGCAGTACTTC.

J is TRBJ2-7 and V is TRBV5-6; D is unclear. Trimming took 4 bases from V and 2 from J, leaving 4 bases between them. The CDR3 contains 11 residues. Germline V gives CDR1 SGHDT, CDR2 YYEEEE. The CDR3 DNA sequence: TGTGCCAGCAGCACGGCCTACGAGCAGTACTTC. It specifies CASSTAYEQYF.

V usage is TRBV18 and J usage is TRBJ2-3; D perhaps matches TRBD1 (5 bases). Trimming left V 0 bases short and J 2 bases short, with 18 bases between. Germline loops: CDR1 KGHSH, CDR2 LQKENI. This CDR3 has 18 amino acids. CDR3 sequence reads: CASSPPAGLGFFTDTQYF. In nucleotides, the CDR3 is TGTGCCAGCTCACCACCCGCAGGGTTGGGATTTTTCACAGATACGCAGTATTTT.

In this sample, this clone turned up a few times. DNA for the CDR3: TGTGCCAGCAGCACAGGACAGGGTTACAATGAGCAGTTCTTC. Protein sequence: CASSTGQGYNEQFF. The V and J genes are TRBV11-3 and TRBJ2-1; 8 bases are shared with TRBD1. In germline, CDR1 is SGHNT, CDR2 YENEEA. Germline trimming cut 5 bases from V and 4 bases from J; bases unmatched to any gene: 4. This CDR3 spans 14 amino acids.

The chain has TRBV11-2 and TRBJ2-5; TRBD2 aligns across 7 bases. Germline V CDR1 and CDR2: SGHAT, FQNNGV. The length of the CDR3 is 14 residues. Trimming cost V 5 bases and J 4 bases; bases outside gene matches: 7. The CDR3 reads CASSQSGGGETQYF. In DNA, the CDR3 is TGTGCCAGCAGCCAATCGGGGGGTGGAGAGACCCAGTACTTC.

The chain combines TRBV11-3 with TRBJ2-7; D is possibly TRBD1 (6 bases). The ends were cut back, 6 bases at V and 3 bases at J, with 27 bases in the middle. The CDR3 totals 18 residues. From germline, CDR1 is SGHNT and CDR2 YENEEA. This CDR3 reads CASRKRAENRDNLYEQYF. CDR3 nucleotide sequence: TGTGCCAGCAGAAAGAGGGCAGAAAACCGGGACAACCTCTACGAGCAGTACTTC.

The gene calls are TRBV6-5 and TRBJ1-1; no firm D call. This CDR3 contains 11 residues. Germline lookup yields CDR1 MNHEY and CDR2 SVGAGI. The V end was cut by 6 bases, the J end by 8 bases, with 10 bases between. The CDR3 DNA sequence: TGTGCCAGCAGAGCGGCCAGAGAAGCTTTCTTT. Residues: CASRAAREAFF.

CDR3: CASSFSTEEKLFF. The CDR3 DNA reads TGTGCCAGCAGTTTTTCGACAGAAGAAAAACTGTTTTTT. This rearrangement joins TRBV12-3 or TRBV12-4 to TRBJ1-4, with D possibly TRBD1 on 5 matching bases. The CDR3 spans 13 residues. Trimming removed 3 bases from V and 8 bases from J, with 10 bases in between.

V is TRBV6-4 and J is TRBJ2-2, with 10 bases lining up with TRBD1. The trim removed 8 bases at V and 3 bases at J, leaving 3 bases unmatched. The CDR3 sequence is 14 residues long. CDR1 and CDR2 from the germline V gene are MRHNA and SNTAGT. In nucleotides, the CDR3 is TGTGCCAGCCGGGACAGGGGTTACACCGGGGAGCTGTTTTTT. Amino acids: CASRDRGYTGELFF.

The chain links TRBV7-2 to TRBJ2-3; tentatively, D is TRBD2 (6 bases). Germline V lookup: CDR1 SGHTA, CDR2 FQGNSA. Between the trimmed V and J ends, which lost 4 bases and 4 bases, there was a span of 15 bases. CDR3 length: 15 amino acids. The CDR3 bases are TGTGCCAGCAGCTCATCTCCTAGCGTTGCAGATACGCAGTATTTT. This encodes CASSSSPSVADTQYF.